Reported below is one T cell receptor (beta chain). Sequencing of TCR beta, carried out with a high-throughput approach, was applied to CD8+ and CD4+ T cells from the blood. TEMRA cells were FACS-enriched, while CD8+ and CD4+ T cells were negatively isolated. The sample comes from a study of CD8 T cells in Susac syndrome. Germline CDR1 MDHEN, CDR2 SYDVKM. The CDR3 is 12 amino acids. V lost 5 bases and J lost 6, with 11 bases in between. When the RNA was reverse transcribed, random hexamers were used with an input of roughly 0.45 to 1 ug. It was immunoSEQ multiplex PCR that amplified TCR beta CDR3 across 54 Vbeta and 13 Jbeta. TCRdb re-called the immunoSEQ multiplex PCR reads with MiXCR, one entry per CDR3 protein. The sample lists tens of thousands of distinct CDR3 sequences, 95% to 96% occurring once.

V and J are TRBV28 and TRBJ2-7; D gene uncertain. The sequenced sample was CD4+ T cells from PBMCs. This clonotype was sampled from a human donor with multiple sclerosis. This chain's CDR3 is CASSKGRGEQYF. The CDR3 coding sequence is TGTGCCAGCAGTAAAGGCCGCGGCGAGCAGTACTTC.